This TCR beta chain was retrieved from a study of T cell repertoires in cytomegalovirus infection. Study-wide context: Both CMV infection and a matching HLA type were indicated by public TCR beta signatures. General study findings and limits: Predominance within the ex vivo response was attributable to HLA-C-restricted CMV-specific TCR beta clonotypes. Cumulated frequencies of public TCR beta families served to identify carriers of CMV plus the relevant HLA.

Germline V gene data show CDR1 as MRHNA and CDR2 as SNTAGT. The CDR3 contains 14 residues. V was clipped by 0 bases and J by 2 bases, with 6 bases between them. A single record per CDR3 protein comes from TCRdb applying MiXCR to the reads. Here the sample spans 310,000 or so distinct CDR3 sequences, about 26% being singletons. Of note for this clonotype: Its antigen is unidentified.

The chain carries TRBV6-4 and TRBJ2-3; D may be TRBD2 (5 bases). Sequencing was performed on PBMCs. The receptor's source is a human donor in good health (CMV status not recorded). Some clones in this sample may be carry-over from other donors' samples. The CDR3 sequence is CASSDSSDTDTQYF. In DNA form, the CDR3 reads TGTGCCAGCAGTGACTCTAGCGACACAGATACGCAGTATTTT.